The subject of this entry is one TCR beta chain. These data belong to a study of identifying expanded T cells in peripheral blood. The V and J ends lost 8 bases and 2 bases respectively, with 17 bases between them. Germline V gene lookup returns CDR1 MRHNA and CDR2 SNTAGT. CDR3 length equals 15 residues. Method: immunoSEQ multiplex PCR; TCRdb's copy keeps in-frame clones and lacks some. Here the sample spans about 91,000 clones, around 88% being singletons. Healthy donors had no documented immune events, such as infections, while sampled. The rearrangement uses TRBV6-4 and TRBJ2-3; D might be TRBD1 or TRBD2, each matching 5 bases. This receptor was identified in a person between 18 and 75 years old in good health. The sequenced material came from blood. Here the CDR3 reads CASPPVGTDTDTQYF. CDR3 in DNA: TGTGCCAGCCCCCCAGTCGGGACGGACACAGATACGCAGTATTTT.